These T cell receptor beta chains were read from a single sample in a study of OX40 agonist ivuxolimab in advanced cancers. Produced via immunoSEQ multiplex PCR; TCRdb's table is partial and in-frame only. The top ten hold around a fifth of the sample, which has about 36,000 clones, 70% to 80% seen once. The input for sequencing was CD4+ or CD8+ T cells sorted from blood, taken in a trial of the OX40 agonist ivuxolimab. Receptors originate from an adult with an advanced solid tumor such as melanoma, head and neck, liver or kidney cancer. Both conserved end residues are part of each CDR3. The order of the fields is D gene, V gene, clone size, J gene, CDR3 DNA, CDR3 protein. A D gene is named only where the DNA matches it firmly. Where a row states a size, it is once, few, many or the class of an expanded clone; other rows omit it.

NA,TRBV9,NA,TRBJ2-3,TGTGCCAGCAGCGTAGAAGTTAGCACAGATACGCAGTATTTT,CASSVEVSTDTQYF
NA,TRBV6-6,NA,TRBJ1-2,TGTGCCAGCACCTATCTGGCAGGAGCTAACTATGGCTACACCTTC,CASTYLAGANYGYTF
NA,TRBV7-9,NA,TRBJ2-1,TGTGCCAGCAGCCAACCCGGGACGCTCGGCAATGAGCAGTTCTTC,CASSQPGTLGNEQFF
TRBD2,TRBV5-4,NA,TRBJ2-5,TGTGCCAGCAGAGCAGCGGGGGGTTTCCCGGAGACCCAGTACTTC,CASRAAGGFPETQYF
TRBD1,TRBV29-1,NA,TRBJ2-3,TGCAGCGTTGAAGATAGAGGGGGCAGAGGCACAGATACGCAGTATTTT,CSVEDRGGRGTDTQYF
NA,TRBV18,NA,TRBJ2-1,TGTGCCAGCTCACCAGACGGGGAATCCTACAATGAGCAGTTCTTC,CASSPDGESYNEQFF
NA,TRBV27,NA,TRBJ2-3,TGTGCCAGCAGTCCAAGCTTGTGGGATACGCAGTATTTT,CASSPSLWDTQYF
NA,TRBV19,NA,TRBJ1-1,TGTGCCAGTAGTCTGCAGGGCGGAACTGAAGCTTTCTTT,CASSLQGGTEAFF
TRBD2,TRBV7-9,NA,TRBJ2-7,TGTGCCAGCAGCTTAGGAGAAGGGACTAGCGGCTCCTACGAGCAGTACTTC,CASSLGEGTSGSYEQYF
NA,TRBV2,once,TRBJ1-1,TGTGCCAGCAGTGAAGTAGACACAAGCATGAACACTGAAGCTTTCTTT,CASSEVDTSMNTEAFF
TRBD2,TRBV5-3,few,TRBJ2-2,TGTGCCAGAAGCTTGGCTAGCGGGAGGACCGGGGAGCTGTTTTTT,CARSLASGRTGELFF
TRBD1,TRBV7-9,NA,TRBJ1-1,TGTGCCAGCAGCCCTGCGGGACAGGGGTTCTTGAACACTGAAGCTTTCTTT,CASSPAGQGFLNTEAFF
NA,TRBV5-5,NA,TRBJ1-1,TGTGCCAGCAGCTTGTGGGGGGAAACTGAAGCTTTCTTT,CASSLWGETEAFF
NA,TRBV5-1,NA,TRBJ2-3,TGCGCCAGCAGCTTGACTACCACTAGCACAGATACGCAGTATTTT,CASSLTTTSTDTQYF
NA,TRBV6-1,NA,TRBJ2-1,TGTGCCAGCAGTGGACAGCCCTCCTACAATGAGCAGTTCTTC,CASSGQPSYNEQFF
NA,TRBV2,NA,TRBJ2-7,TGTGCCAGCCGAGCGTACGAGCAGTACTTC,CASRAYEQYF
TRBD1,TRBV28,once,TRBJ1-2,TGTGCCAGCAGTGCAACCGGGGACAGACTCTATGGCTACACCTTC,CASSATGDRLYGYTF
TRBD1,TRBV7-2,NA,TRBJ2-1,TGTGCCAGCAGCTTTTACAGGGGGAATGAGCAGTTCTTC,CASSFYRGNEQFF
NA,TRBV9,NA,TRBJ1-2,TGTGCCAGCAGCGAGACAGTAAACTATGGCTACACCTTC,CASSETVNYGYTF
NA,TRBV5-3,NA,TRBJ1-1,TGTGCCAGAACATGGACAGAGAACACTGAAGCTTTCTTT,CARTWTENTEAFF
NA,TRBV7-9,NA,TRBJ1-1,TGTGCCAGCAGCGATGAAGGAGGATTGAACACTGAAGCTTTCTTT,CASSDEGGLNTEAFF
TRBD2,TRBV7-6,NA,TRBJ2-5,TGTGCCAACCCACGGCGGGGGGTGGAGACCCAGTACTTC,CANPRRGVETQYF
NA,TRBV2,NA,TRBJ2-5,TGTGCCAGCAGCCCCACCGGAGGCCAAGAGACCCAGTACTTC,CASSPTGGQETQYF
NA,TRBV5-4,NA,TRBJ1-1,TGTGCCAGCAGCTTGGGGATTATCGGTGAAGCTTTCTTT,CASSLGIIGEAFF